This entry is about one T cell receptor (beta chain). Its cognate antigen is unknown. The CDR3 has 17 amino acids. The germline V gene encodes CDR1 PRHDT and CDR2 FYEKMQ (reference sequence). Trimming took off 2 bases at V and 4 bases at J, with 17 bases between the two ends. Unique molecular identifiers featured in how the TCRbeta library was prepared. TCRdb independently ran MiXCR on the PCR reads; one entry per CDR3 protein. Of just over 950,000 distinct CDR3 sequences listed, roughly 29% are singletons. This sample stems from a study of T-cell reconstitution after alpha-beta-depleted transplantation in children. Findings and caveats of the study: The study traced high day-60 TCRbeta diversity in some patients to surviving recipient T cells and thymic progenitors. One year post-transplant, T-cell counts and diversity were largely derived from T cells produced anew.

Sequencing was performed on PBMCs, mostly from graft donor cells, taken 360 days after TCRalphabeta/CD19-depleted stem cell transplant. The receptor was isolated from a boy under three years old who had a stem cell transplant for SCID, so the T cells may come from the graft donor. This rearrangement joins TRBV13 to TRBJ2-2, with a weak D call TRBD1 (5 bases). CDR3 bases: TGTGCCAGCAGCTTATTCATCTTCCGACAGATCACCGGGGAGCTGTTTTTT. This codes for CASSLFIFRQITGELFF.